The 27 T cell receptor beta chains below all came from one sample that was sequenced in a study of blood T cell repertoires in COVID-19. Generated by immunoSEQ multiplex PCR, the TCRdb table keeps only in-frame clones and is missing some. The sample consists of 15,000 or so clones, 85% to 90% of them appearing once. The specimen was peripheral blood. The receptors stem from a human donor in a cohort sampled during active COVID-19.

The chain combines TRBV7-3 with TRBJ1-2; D is perhaps TRBD1 (6 bases). The CDR3 is 15 residues long. With 1 base removed from V and 8 bases from J, the gap between germline ends came to 17 bases. The V gene's germline CDR1 is SGHTA and CDR2 FQGTGA. The CDR3 bases are TGTGCCAGCAGCTTAATGGGCCAGGGGTCTGAGGGCTACACCTTC. This sequence encodes CASSLMGQGSEGYTF.

This clone was picked up one time. V is TRBV30 and J is TRBJ2-1; 8 bases align to TRBD2. The CDR3 has 14 residues. Losses at the gene ends were 5 bases for V and 0 bases for J; bases not matched to a gene: 3. Per germline, CDR1 GTSNPN and CDR2 SVGIG (reference sequence). CDR3 in DNA: TGTGCCTGGGGACTAGCAGTCTCCTACAATGAGCAGTTCTTC. It encodes CAWGLAVSYNEQFF.

The J gene is TRBJ2-2, the V gene TRBV9, with D possibly being TRBD2 (5 bases). Trimming left V 5 bases short and J 4 bases short, with 9 bases between. Germline V gives CDR1 SGDLS, CDR2 YYNGEE. The CDR3 runs to 13 residues. CDR3 bases: TGTGCCAGCAGATTCGGAGGCACCGGGGAGCTGTTTTTT. It encodes CASRFGGTGELFF.

The V and J genes are TRBV7-9 and TRBJ2-3, with 11 bases aligning to TRBD2. Trimming at V came to 5 bases and at J to 2 bases, leaving 12 bases not matched to a gene. Germline V gives CDR1 SEHNR, CDR2 FQNEAQ (reference sequence). The CDR3 runs 18 residues. The CDR3 DNA follows: TGTGCCAGCAGCCAGGGCCCACGGGGACTAGCGGTCACAGATACGCAGTATTTT. It translates to CASSQGPRGLAVTDTQYF.

The gene calls are TRBV6-5 and TRBJ2-1; D is unresolved. The CDR3 totals 15 residues. Trimming stripped 1 base from V and 6 bases from J, with 13 bases between. Germline CDR1 MNHEY, CDR2 SVGAGI. The CDR3 sequence is CASSYFSFRGNEQFF. CDR3 bases: TGTGCCAGCAGTTACTTCTCCTTTAGAGGCAATGAGCAGTTCTTC.

The rearrangement uses TRBV2 and TRBJ2-3; the match to TRBD2 covers 11 bases. Germline V gene lookup returns CDR1 SNHLY and CDR2 FYNNEI. The length of the CDR3 is 17 residues. Trimming took 1 base from V and 3 from J; bases not matched to a gene: 6. The CDR3, as DNA: TGTGCCAGCAGTGAAGGGCCGGGACTAGCGGAAACAGATACGCAGTATTTT. The encoded protein is CASSEGPGLAETDTQYF.

The V call is TRBV27, the J call TRBJ1-1; D unresolved. The ends were cut back, 3 bases at V and 4 bases at J, with 3 bases in the middle. This CDR3 is 11 amino acids long. Germline V CDR1 and CDR2: MNHEY, SMNVEV (reference sequence). The CDR3: CASSFGTEAFF. DNA of the CDR3: TGTGCCAGCAGTTTCGGCACTGAAGCTTTCTTT.

V is TRBV2 and J is TRBJ2-3, with TRBD1 identical over 8 bases. After removal of 6 bases from V and 3 bases from J, the junction contained 11 bases not matched to a gene. The CDR3 extends over 16 amino acids. In germline, CDR1 is SNHLY, CDR2 FYNNEI. The CDR3 region has the DNA TGTGCCAGCAGCTCCCAAACAGGGGGGTTGACAGATACGCAGTATTTT. It codes for CASSSQTGGLTDTQYF. Supplemented by reference TRBV2 and TRBJ2-3, the full variable domain reads EPEVTQTPSHQVTQMGQEVILRCVPISNHLYFYWYRQILGQKVEFLVSFYNNEISEKSEIFDDQFSVERPDGSNFTLKIRSTKLEDSAMYFCASSSQTGGLTDTQYFGPGTRLTVL.

This chain uses TRBV6-6 with TRBJ2-3, with D possibly being TRBD2 (5 bases). The V end was cut by 7 bases, the J end by 0 bases, with 14 bases between. The CDR3 length is 15 residues. Germline loops: CDR1 MNHNY, CDR2 SVGAGI (reference sequence). The CDR3 nucleotides read TGTGCCAGCACCAGAGCGGCAGAGAGCACAGATACGCAGTATTTT. Protein sequence: CASTRAAESTDTQYF.

The V gene is TRBV2, the J gene TRBJ1-2; D is undetermined. V was pared by 3 bases and J by 3 bases, with 8 bases between. The V gene's germline CDR1 is SNHLY and CDR2 FYNNEI. This CDR3 has 13 residues. The CDR3 here is CASSDANYYGYTF. In DNA form, the CDR3 reads TGTGCCAGCAGTGACGCTAACTACTATGGCTACACCTTC.

This chain links TRBV28 with TRBJ2-1; 12 nucleotides align to TRBD2. The length of the CDR3 is 15 residues. The germline V gene has CDR1 MDHEN and CDR2 SYDVKM. V lost 6 bases, J lost 6 bases, and 6 bases stayed unmatched. The DNA for the CDR3 is TGTGCCAGCAGGTCTAGCGGGAGGGCCCTCAATGAGCAGTTCTTC. Translated: CASRSSGRALNEQFF.

This clone was observed a single time. The rearrangement uses TRBV7-9 and TRBJ2-2; 9 bases match TRBD2. The trim removed 2 bases at V and 8 bases at J, leaving 9 bases unmatched. The CDR3 spans 16 residues. Germline values: CDR1 SEHNR, CDR2 FQNEAQ (reference sequence). CDR3 bases: TGTGCCAGCAGCTTATCTGGCGGGAGGGCCTTGGGGGAGCTGTTTTTT. It yields the protein CASSLSGGRALGELFF.

The chain is built from TRBV7-9 and TRBJ2-7, with TRBD2 as a possible D gene (7 bases). The CDR3 is 13 residues long. The germline V gene has CDR1 SEHNR and CDR2 FQNEAQ (reference sequence). V dropped 5 bases and J dropped 5 bases, with 13 bases sitting between them. CDR3 nucleotides: TGTGCCAGCAGCCGGGGGGCAGGGGACGAGCAGTACTTC. Its protein is CASSRGAGDEQYF.

The chain has TRBV6-4 and TRBJ2-1, with TRBD2 matching 13 bases. The CDR3 totals 15 residues. With V trimmed by 3 bases and J by 5 bases, 1 base remained unmatched. In germline, CDR1 is MRHNA, CDR2 SNTAGT. CDR3 nucleotides: TGTGCCAGCAGTGAGGGGACTAGCGGGGACAATGAGCAGTTCTTC. Translating it yields CASSEGTSGDNEQFF.

This clone was picked up a small number of times. The J gene is TRBJ1-3, the V gene TRBV7-6; 11 bases are shared with TRBD1. The CDR3 loop spans 16 amino acids. The V gene end was trimmed by 1 base and the J gene end by 8 bases; junction bases not matched to a gene: 7. In germline, CDR1 is SGHVS, CDR2 FNYEAQ. This CDR3 is CASSLGTGGLGYTIYF. The CDR3, as DNA: TGTGCCAGCAGCTTAGGGACAGGGGGCTTAGGATACACCATATATTTT.

The rearrangement joins TRBV28 to TRBJ2-7; 7 bases match TRBD2. V was pared by 2 bases and J by 2 bases, with 6 bases of the junction left unmatched. The CDR3 sequence is 15 residues long. The germline gives CDR1 MDHEN, CDR2 SYDVKM. The CDR3: CASSLRVGGAYEQYF. The DNA for the CDR3 is TGTGCCAGCAGTTTACGTGTGGGGGGGGCCTACGAGCAGTACTTC.

V is TRBV4-2 and J is TRBJ2-3; possible D gene TRBD2, 6 bases. V shed 2 bases and J shed 2 bases, with 14 bases lying between them. The CDR3 sequence is 16 residues long. The germline gives CDR1 LGHNA, CDR2 YNFKEQ. CDR3 region: CASSQHLGEVTDTQYF. The CDR3 nucleotides read TGTGCCAGCAGCCAACACCTCGGGGAGGTCACAGATACGCAGTATTTT.

The chain recombines TRBV2 with TRBJ1-5, with 7 bases that match TRBD1. Germline trimming cut 6 bases from V and 7 bases from J; bases unmatched to any gene: 9. The CDR3 runs to 14 residues. Germline CDR1 reads SNHLY; CDR2 reads FYNNEI. As DNA, the CDR3 is TGTGCCAGCAGCCCGTGGGGACAGTCGCAGCCCCAGCATTTT. It codes for CASSPWGQSQPQHF.

On this clone itself: Compared with germline, one end of the junction differs, possibly owing to a read error. The chain joins TRBV6-4 to TRBJ2-7, with 9 bases that match TRBD1. The CDR3 runs to 10 residues. Germline loops: CDR1 MRHNA, CDR2 SNTAGT. The DNA for the CDR3 is TGTGCCAGCAGGGGGGACAGGGTGGCCTTC. Its translation: CASRGDRVAF.

In its sample, this clone was seen once. The chain has TRBV28 and TRBJ2-7, with D perhaps matching TRBD1 (6 bases). Trimming took 2 bases from V and 7 from J, leaving 12 bases between them. The CDR3 totals 13 residues. The V gene's germline CDR1 is MDHEN and CDR2 SYDVKM. CDR3 nucleotides: TGTGCCAGCAGTTTAGTAACAGGGCGGGAGCAGTACTTC. Amino acids: CASSLVTGREQYF.

The genes are TRBV28 and TRBJ2-7; 7 positions agree with TRBD2. In germline, CDR1 is MDHEN, CDR2 SYDVKM. The CDR3 length is 15 residues. V trimming: 7 bases; J trimming: 2 bases; junction bases outside the gene matches: 11. Here the CDR3 reads CASTTWGDYTYEQYF. The CDR3 coding sequence is TGTGCCAGCACCACCTGGGGGGACTATACCTACGAGCAGTACTTC.

V is TRBV28 and J is TRBJ1-1, with 8 positions matching TRBD1. CDR1 and CDR2 from the germline V gene are MDHEN and SYDVKM. The junction had 7 bases not matched to a gene; V was cut back by 8 bases and J by 2 bases. The CDR3 runs to 14 residues. The CDR3 protein is CASFTGGINTEAFF. CDR3 nucleotide sequence: TGTGCCAGCTTTACAGGGGGGATAAACACTGAAGCTTTCTTT.

This clone was seen once. The chain joins TRBV5-1 to TRBJ2-7; 7 nucleotides line up with TRBD1. The CDR3 runs 15 residues. Germline V CDR1 and CDR2: SGHRS, YFSETQ. J gave up 0 bases and V 2 bases, and 5 bases lay outside the gene matches. The CDR3 loop is CASSFLQGSSYEQYF. The CDR3 DNA is TGCGCCAGCAGCTTTTTACAGGGGTCCTCCTACGAGCAGTACTTC.

The rearrangement joins TRBV7-9 to TRBJ2-5, with a tentative D call TRBD2 (6 bases). The germline gives CDR1 SEHNR, CDR2 FQNEAQ (reference sequence). This CDR3 is built from 14 residues. V lost 2 bases and J lost 6, with 13 bases in between. The CDR3 here is CASSLQGRGKTQYF. CDR3 nucleotides: TGTGCCAGCAGCTTACAGGGTCGGGGGAAGACCCAGTACTTC.

The V gene is TRBV2, the J gene TRBJ2-5, with a possible D match to TRBD2 (5 bases). Germline values: CDR1 SNHLY, CDR2 FYNNEI. The CDR3 length is 12 residues. Trimming cost V 3 bases and J 4 bases, with 6 bases left between them. The DNA for the CDR3 is TGTGCCAGCAGTGATCGGGGAGAGACCCAGTACTTC. This gives the protein CASSDRGETQYF.

The chain joins TRBV7-6 to TRBJ1-3, with TRBD1 matching 7 bases. Germline CDR1 is SGHVS and CDR2 is FNYEAQ. Germline trimming cut 5 bases from V and 4 bases from J; bases unmatched to any gene: 8. The CDR3 totals 15 residues. The CDR3 region has the DNA TGTGCCAGCAGCATCACCGGGACAGAAGGAAACACCATATATTTT. It is translated as CASSITGTEGNTIYF. The variable domain in full, completed from reference TRBV7-6 and TRBJ1-3, reads GAGVSQSPRYKVTKRGQDVALRCDPISGHVSLYWYRQALGQGPEFLTYFNYEAQQDKSGLPNDRFSAERPEGSISTLTIQRTEQRDSAMYRCASSITGTEGNTIYFGEGSWLTVV.

The chain is built from TRBV28 and TRBJ1-1; D gene unclear. Trimming removed 3 bases from V and 1 base from J, with 12 bases in between. Per the germline V gene, CDR1 is MDHEN and CDR2 is SYDVKM. This CDR3 comprises 15 residues. In DNA form, the CDR3 reads TGTGCCAGCAGTTTTTGGGAGAGGAAGAACACTGAAGCTTTCTTT. Translation gives CASSFWERKNTEAFF.